The clone carrying this T cell receptor beta chain was seen a handful of times. Antigen: not known. Vbeta (60) and Jbeta (13) primers were used in the PCR. Repertoires were generated with immunoSEQ multiplex PCR, while TCRdb's copy carries only in-frame clones and drops some. The table lists some 180,000 clones, 80% of them singletons. The data were taken from a study of cytomegalovirus exposure and HLA in healthy donors. Study at large: Earlier sequencing of about 179 million T cells yielded 100 million to 120 million unique TCR beta sequences.

The CDR3 has 13 amino acids. Germline trimming cut 4 bases from V and 9 bases from J; bases unmatched to any gene: 7. Germline V CDR1 and CDR2: MNHEY, SMNVEV (reference sequence). Whole-study findings and limits: Later analysis demonstrated an association between a missense DCLRE1C variant and TCR beta V- and J-gene trimming.

V and J are TRBV27 and TRBJ2-7, with 9 bases aligning to TRBD2. The sequenced sample consisted of PBMCs. This TCR was recovered from a woman in her 30s in good health and CMV-seronegative. In DNA, the CDR3 is TGTGCCAGCAGTTCAGCGGGGGGCCTCTCGCAGTACTTC. Amino acid sequence: CASSSAGGLSQYF.